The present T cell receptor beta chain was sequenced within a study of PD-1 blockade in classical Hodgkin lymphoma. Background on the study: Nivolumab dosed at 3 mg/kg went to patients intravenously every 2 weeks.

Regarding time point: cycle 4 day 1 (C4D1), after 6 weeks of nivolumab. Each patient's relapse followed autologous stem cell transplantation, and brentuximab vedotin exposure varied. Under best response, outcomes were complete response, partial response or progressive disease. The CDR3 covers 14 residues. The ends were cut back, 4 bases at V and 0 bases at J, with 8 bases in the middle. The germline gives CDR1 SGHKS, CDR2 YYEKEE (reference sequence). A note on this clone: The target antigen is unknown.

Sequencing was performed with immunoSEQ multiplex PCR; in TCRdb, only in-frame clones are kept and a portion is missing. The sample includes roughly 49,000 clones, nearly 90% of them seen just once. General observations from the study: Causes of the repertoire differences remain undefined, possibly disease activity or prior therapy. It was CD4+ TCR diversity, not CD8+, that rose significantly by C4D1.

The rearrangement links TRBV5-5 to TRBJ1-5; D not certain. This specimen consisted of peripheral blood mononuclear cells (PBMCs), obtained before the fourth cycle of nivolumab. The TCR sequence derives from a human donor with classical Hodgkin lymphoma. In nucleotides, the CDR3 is TGTGCCAGCAGCCTGGACGTTAGCAATCAGCCCCAGCATTTT. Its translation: CASSLDVSNQPQHF. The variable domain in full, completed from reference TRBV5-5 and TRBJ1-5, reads DAGVTQSPTHLIKTRGQQVTLRCSPISGHKSVSWYQQVLGQGPQFIFQYYEKEERGRGNFPDRFSARQFPNYSSELNVNALLLGDSALYLCASSLDVSNQPQHFGDGTRLSIL.